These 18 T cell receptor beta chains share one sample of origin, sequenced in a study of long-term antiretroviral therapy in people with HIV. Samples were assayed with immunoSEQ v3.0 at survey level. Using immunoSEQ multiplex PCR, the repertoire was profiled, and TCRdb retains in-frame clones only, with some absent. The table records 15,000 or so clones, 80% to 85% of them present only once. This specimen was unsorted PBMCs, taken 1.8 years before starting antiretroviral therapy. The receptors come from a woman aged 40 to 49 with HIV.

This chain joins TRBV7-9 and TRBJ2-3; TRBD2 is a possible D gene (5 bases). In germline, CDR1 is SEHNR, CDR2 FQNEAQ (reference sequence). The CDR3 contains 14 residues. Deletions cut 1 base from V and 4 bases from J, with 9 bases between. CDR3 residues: CASSLDGGADTQYF. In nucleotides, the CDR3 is TGTGCCAGCAGCTTAGATGGAGGCGCAGATACGCAGTATTTT.

This CDR3 reads CASSIDLAEKLFF. The CDR3 DNA reads as TGTGCCAGTAGTATAGATCTCGCGGAAAAACTGTTTTTT. V usage is TRBV19 and J usage is TRBJ1-4, with unresolved D. Germline CDR1 and CDR2: LNHDA and SQIVND (reference sequence). The CDR3 sequence is 13 residues long. The V end was cut by 0 bases, the J end by 8 bases, with 7 bases between.

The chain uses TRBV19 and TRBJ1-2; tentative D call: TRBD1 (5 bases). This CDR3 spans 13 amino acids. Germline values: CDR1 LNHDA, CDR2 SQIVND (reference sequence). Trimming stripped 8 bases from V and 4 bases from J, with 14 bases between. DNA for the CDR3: TGTGCCAGTGGGGACCGGGATCTCTATGGCTACACCTTC. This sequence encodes CASGDRDLYGYTF.

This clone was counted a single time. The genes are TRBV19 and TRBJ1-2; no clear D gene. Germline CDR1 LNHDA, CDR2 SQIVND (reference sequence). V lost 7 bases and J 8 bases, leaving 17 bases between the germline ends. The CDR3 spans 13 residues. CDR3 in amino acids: CASTGSQRSGYTF. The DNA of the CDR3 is TGTGCCAGTACAGGTTCCCAACGGTCCGGCTACACCTTC. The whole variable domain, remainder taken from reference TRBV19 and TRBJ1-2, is DGGITQSPKYLFRKEGQNVTLSCEQNLNHDAMYWYRQDPGQGLRLIYYSQIVNDFQKGDIAEGYSVSREKKESFPLTVTSAQKNPTAFYLCASTGSQRSGYTFGSGTRLTVV.

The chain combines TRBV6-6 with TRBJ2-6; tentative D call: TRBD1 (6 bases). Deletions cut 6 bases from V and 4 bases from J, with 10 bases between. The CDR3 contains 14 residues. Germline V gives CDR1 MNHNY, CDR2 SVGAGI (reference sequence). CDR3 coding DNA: TGTGCCAGCAGGACCGGGACAGGGGCCAACGTCCTGACTTTC. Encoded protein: CASRTGTGANVLTF.

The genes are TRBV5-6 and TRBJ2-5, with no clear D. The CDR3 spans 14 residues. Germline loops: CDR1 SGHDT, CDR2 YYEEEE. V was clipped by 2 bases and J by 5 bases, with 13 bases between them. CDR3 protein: CASSLLTTTETQYF. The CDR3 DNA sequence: TGTGCCAGCAGCTTACTTACTACGACGGAGACCCAGTACTTC.

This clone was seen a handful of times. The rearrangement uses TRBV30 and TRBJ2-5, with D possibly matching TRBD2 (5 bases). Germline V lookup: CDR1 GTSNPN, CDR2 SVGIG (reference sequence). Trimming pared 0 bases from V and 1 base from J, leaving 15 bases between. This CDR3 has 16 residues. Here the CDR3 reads CAWSVVVRETQETQYF. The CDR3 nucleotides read TGTGCCTGGAGTGTTGTTGTGAGGGAAACCCAAGAGACCCAGTACTTC.

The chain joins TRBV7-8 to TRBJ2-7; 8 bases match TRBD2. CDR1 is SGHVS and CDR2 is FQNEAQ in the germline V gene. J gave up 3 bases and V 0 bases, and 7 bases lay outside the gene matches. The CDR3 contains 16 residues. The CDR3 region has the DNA TGTGCCAGCAGCTTAGCGGGGGAGCGGGGGATCTACGAGCAGTACTTC. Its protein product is CASSLAGERGIYEQYF.

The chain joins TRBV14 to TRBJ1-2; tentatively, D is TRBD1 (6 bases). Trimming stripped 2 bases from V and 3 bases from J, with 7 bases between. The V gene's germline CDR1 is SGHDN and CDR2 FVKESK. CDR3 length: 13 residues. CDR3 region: CASSQWTDYGYTF. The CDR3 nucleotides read TGTGCCAGCAGCCAATGGACAGACTATGGCTACACCTTC. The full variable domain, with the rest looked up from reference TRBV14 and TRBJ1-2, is EAGVTQFPSHSVIEKGQTVTLRCDPISGHDNLYWYRRVMGKEIKFLLHFVKESKQDESGMPNNRFLAERTGGTYSTLKVQPAELEDSGVYFCASSQWTDYGYTFGSGTRLTVV.

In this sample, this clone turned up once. Here the CDR3 reads CAIISAQGSGEQYF. The CDR3 DNA reads TGTGCCATCATTTCAGCACAGGGTTCGGGCGAGCAGTACTTC. The chain recombines TRBV10-3 with TRBJ2-7, with D maybe TRBD1 (6 bases). The length of the CDR3 is 14 residues. The V gene lost 7 bases and the J gene lost 6 bases, with 19 bases spanning the gap. Germline CDR1 ENHRY, CDR2 SYGVKD.

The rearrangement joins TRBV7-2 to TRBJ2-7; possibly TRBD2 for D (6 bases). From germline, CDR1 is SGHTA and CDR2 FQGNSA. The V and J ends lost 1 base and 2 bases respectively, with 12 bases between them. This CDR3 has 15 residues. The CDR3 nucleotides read TGTGCCAGCAGCTTAGTAGCCGGAGGGCCCTACGAGCAGTACTTC. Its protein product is CASSLVAGGPYEQYF.

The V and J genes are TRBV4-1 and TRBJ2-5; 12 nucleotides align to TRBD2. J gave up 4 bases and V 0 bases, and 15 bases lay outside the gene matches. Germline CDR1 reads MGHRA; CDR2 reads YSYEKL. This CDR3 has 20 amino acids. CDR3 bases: TGCGCCAGCAGCCAAGATTATAGGACTAGCGGGATAACGGGTACAGAGACCCAGTACTTC. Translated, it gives CASSQDYRTSGITGTETQYF.

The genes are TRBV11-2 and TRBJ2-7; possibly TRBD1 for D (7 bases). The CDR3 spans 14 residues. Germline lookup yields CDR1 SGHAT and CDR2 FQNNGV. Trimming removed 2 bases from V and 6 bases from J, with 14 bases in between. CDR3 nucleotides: TGTGCCAGCAGCTTACGACAGGGAGGAAGCGAGCAGTACTTC. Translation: CASSLRQGGSEQYF.

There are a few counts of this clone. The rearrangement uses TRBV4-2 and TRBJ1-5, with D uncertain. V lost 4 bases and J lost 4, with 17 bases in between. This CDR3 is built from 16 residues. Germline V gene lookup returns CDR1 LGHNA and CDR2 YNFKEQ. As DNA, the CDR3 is TGTGCCAGCAGCCCCGAGATCGGAGGGTATAATCAGCCCCAGCATTTT. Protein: CASSPEIGGYNQPQHF.

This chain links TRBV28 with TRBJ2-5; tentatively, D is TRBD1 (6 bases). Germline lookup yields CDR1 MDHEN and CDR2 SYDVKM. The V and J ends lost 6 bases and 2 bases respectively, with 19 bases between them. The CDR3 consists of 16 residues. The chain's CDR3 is CASSIAGVPSQETQYF. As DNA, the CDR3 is TGTGCCAGCAGCATTGCAGGGGTCCCGTCTCAAGAGACCCAGTACTTC.

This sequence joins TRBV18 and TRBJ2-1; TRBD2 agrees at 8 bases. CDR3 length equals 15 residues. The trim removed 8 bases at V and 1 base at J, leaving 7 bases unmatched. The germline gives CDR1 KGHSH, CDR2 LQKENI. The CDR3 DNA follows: TGTGCCAGCAAAATAGCGGGGACGTCCTACAATGAGCAGTTCTTC. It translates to CASKIAGTSYNEQFF.

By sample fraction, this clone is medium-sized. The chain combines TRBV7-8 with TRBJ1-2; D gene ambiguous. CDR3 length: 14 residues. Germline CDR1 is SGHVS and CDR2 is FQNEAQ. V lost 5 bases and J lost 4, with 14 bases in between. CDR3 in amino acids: CASSRIEDPYGYTF. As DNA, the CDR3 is TGTGCCAGCAGCCGTATTGAGGATCCCTATGGCTACACCTTC.

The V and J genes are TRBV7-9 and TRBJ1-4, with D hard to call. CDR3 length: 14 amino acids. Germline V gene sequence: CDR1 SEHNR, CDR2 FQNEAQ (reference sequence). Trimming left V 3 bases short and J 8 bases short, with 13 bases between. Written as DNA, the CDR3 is TGTGCCAGCAGCTTCGGGGTTGGGCGGGAAAAACTGTTTTTT. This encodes CASSFGVGREKLFF.